Below, one TCR beta chain is given with its context. Its antigen target is currently unknown. Per-base quality was not reported, and no clone a single base away is much larger than it. Germline trimming amounts to 0 bases on V and 4 bases on J, with 9 as the count of junction bases outside the gene matches. The germline V gene provides CDR1 LGHNA and CDR2 YNFKEQ. There are 16 amino acids in the CDR3, from cysteine to phenylalanine inclusive. The sequence is cut down to CDR3 DNA, 48 bases in frame from base 1. Library creation used the immunoSEQ multiplex PCR assay. For the multiplex PCR, a mixture combining 60 forward primers for TCR Vbeta segments and 13 reverse primers for TCR Jbeta segments was used. The CDR3 region of rearranged TCR beta genes was amplified from genomic DNA with a multiplex PCR assay. On the Illumina HiSeq System, the amplified TCR beta libraries were sequenced as 87-base-pair reads. The authors' pipeline ran thus. A later analysis tallied tens of millions of unique TCR beta chains across the 600 to 700 repertoires, and 10 million to 11 million of those chains were shared by two or more donors. A nearest-neighbor algorithm error-corrected the raw reads and collapsed the reads into unique sequences, merging closely related sequences to remove PCR and sequencing errors. Alignment of CDR3 sequences to IMGT reference sequences was used to assign V, D and J gene segments. For a sequence to be retained, at least a six-nucleotide match to both a V gene segment and a J gene segment was required. A rearrangement was called productive if the CDR3 had no stop codons and remained in frame with V and J, and every other rearrangement was called non-productive. CDR3 was defined by IMGT convention, running from the second conserved V-encoded cysteine to the conserved J-encoded phenylalanine. Sequences without an unambiguous match to a single V gene segment were excluded from the earlier analysis of a few hundred of the donors. An earlier analysis of a few hundred of the donors classified V segments as functional when productive rearrangements were above 56.7% and as segregating when the standard deviation between donors was above 5%. A statistical classification framework was built for diagnosing cytomegalovirus status from the catalog of TCR beta chain sequences. A later analysis assigned V and J genes by comparing TCR nucleotide sequences with IMGT/GENE-DB human TR gene sequences. The TCRdist pipeline was used in a later analysis to assign CDR3 sequences and most-parsimonious VDJ recombination scenarios. In a later analysis, each TCR beta chain was defined by its CDR3 amino acid sequence together with its V-gene family, and reads without a unique V-gene family were excluded. In a later analysis, fewer than 650 highly shared, low-generation-probability nucleotide sequences were removed to address suspected cross-contamination and a sequencing artifact. A later analysis calculated a clonal expansion index for each public chain from normalized within-repertoire ranks of inferred template counts. In a later analysis, generation probabilities were computed using a VDJ recombination model fitted to out-of-frame rearrangements, and the results were checked against IGoR. In a later analysis, hypergeometric tests were used to score TCR-TCR, TCR-HLA and TCR-CMV co-occurrence, with a repertoire-size bias correction applied to TCR pairs. A later analysis estimated false discovery rates by permuting HLA or CMV assignments 20 times. A later analysis grouped co-occurring TCRs with DBSCAN, adding TCRdist sequence similarity when clustering within HLA-allele-positive subsets. Repertoires with fewer than 30,000 or more than 120,000 public chains were left out of co-occurrence clustering, as were about 5 repertoires with anomalous nucleotide sharing. TCRdb obtained this table from immuneACCESS and retained in-frame rearrangements with V and J assigned. These tables miss some clones; where compared with another copy, unresolved V genes account for less than half of the shortfall, and the remainder is unexplained. That table supplies the V and J calls and clone size; D and trimming were determined from the DNA. This sample comprises about 120,000 clones, over 65% of them detected only once. The biggest ten clones account for 2.5% to 3% of the sample.

This sample was taken from a study of cytomegalovirus exposure and HLA in healthy donors (dated by TCRdb to the late 2010s). With respect to the entire study: According to an earlier analysis of 587 of the donors, about 179 million T cells yielded 120 million or so unique TCR beta sequences and 276 Gb of sequence data. Approximately 300 gigabases of sequencing data and tens of millions of unique TCR sequences were included in an early release covering over 600 HLA-typed donors. Among the roughly 400 genotyped donors, around 81% belonged to the genetic ancestry cluster associated with self-reported Caucasian donors. The study aimed to test whether signatures of past pathogen exposure could be identified by cataloging public T cell receptors. The study profiled the T cell repertoires of some 610 subjects by immunosequencing and related them to cytomegalovirus serostatus. Along with the 666-subject first cohort, a separate validation cohort of some 130 different subjects was used. The study combined high-throughput TCR immunosequencing, statistical association of individual TCRs with disease status, and machine learning to predict cytomegalovirus infection status. To study patterns of TCR occurrence, a later analysis re-analyzed previously published TCR beta repertoires from hundreds of donors and added high-resolution HLA genotyping. The later analysis used no new phenotypic data to find candidate immune exposures, relying instead on TCR beta sequences and their occurrence across donors. An earlier analysis of 500 to 650 of the donors applied high-throughput TCR beta sequencing to assess whether each TCR beta V gene segment acted as functional or pseudogenic. Donor age, sex, ethnicity and CMV serostatus were compiled alongside the repertoire data. In a later genetic analysis, genome-wide SNP genotypes for about three fifths of the roughly 670 donors were used, and that subset was treated as a discovery cohort. All discovery cohort repertoires had been generated using a single sequencing platform. HLA typing included class I and class II loci at four-digit resolution. Typing coverage differed by locus: A, B, C, DRB1 and DQB1 were typed in roughly 620-640 donors, DQA1 in about 560, DPA1 in roughly 590, and DPB1 in around 490. Five DR-DQ haplotypes were handled as single units for association and clustering, since linkage in the cohort was strong. Among about 400 genotyped donors of the cohort, an average of around 220,000 unique TCR beta nucleotide sequences was sequenced per donor, of which 15% to 20% were non-productive. The paper as a whole reports these results and caveats: Because HLA typing was missing for some donors at each locus, association tests included only the typed subset. While some public TCRs were present in many individuals, most TCR sequences turned up only very rarely across donors. A further reported finding was that TCR beta sequences accurately predicted the HLA-A and HLA-B alleles for most subjects in the first cohort. Broadly in line with IMGT annotations, most TCR beta V segments showed up in productive rearrangements about 87% or about 30% of the time in an earlier analysis of around 600 of the donors. In a later analysis, several top co-occurrence clusters were reported to appear linked to parvovirus B19, influenza, CMV and Epstein-Barr virus. According to a later analysis, TCR association rates differed among HLA loci, with DRB1 alleles showing the most associated TCRs and HLA-C alleles showing the fewest. In vitro tests confirmed that three of the cytomegalovirus-associated TCR beta chains recognize cytomegalovirus antigens. Correlated functional status among segregating V segments might be attributable to linkage disequilibrium, but an unknown experimental factor could not be ruled out. The authors suggested that the approach could potentially be extended to other disease states and immunological phenotypes. Sequencing depth was assumed to be roughly uniform across donors in the presence/absence analyses, though that assumption may not hold. In a later analysis, 16,951 TCR beta sequences were associated with specific HLA alleles at a false discovery rate of 0.05. A cluster of highly shared sequence variants was judged likely to be a technical artifact of the sequencing pipeline. According to a later genetic analysis, donors in an Asian-associated ancestry cluster had fewer N-insertions in productive TCRs than the approximately 650-donor mean. The only immune exposure information available for the cohort was CMV serostatus. V-gene and J-gene trimming of TCR beta chains was associated with a missense DCLRE1C variant in a later genetic analysis, and the association was replicated in an independent cohort. Only TCR beta chains were sequenced in this cohort, and the absence of alpha or paired-chain data limited detectable features. In a later analysis, most CMV-associated TCR beta chains were found to appear HLA-restricted, with HLA associations seemingly driven largely by CMV exposure. Assigning TCR associations to individual alleles was difficult when HLA alleles, especially DR and DQ, strongly co-occurred. Cytomegalovirus status was reported to be diagnosed by the classifier with high specificity and sensitivity in both the original and validation cohorts. Because counts were too low, seventeen rarely observed V segments, including chromosome 9 orphons, were excluded from the earlier analysis of fewer than 650 of the donors. A total of about 180 TCR beta chains were listed by the study as associated with cytomegalovirus. In a later analysis, HLA-associated TCR beta chains were found to be more clonally expanded and to have lower generation probabilities than equally common non-associated chains. The 87-base-pair reads could not distinguish some IMGT-functional V segments, including TRBV6-2 and TRBV6-3, so those segments were excluded.

The cohort comprised some 730 healthy bone marrow donors. All cohort members were sampled while nominally healthy, although unrecorded immune exposures were likely present. The donor tested CMV seropositive, placing the donor among the 289 seropositive members of the cohort. A peripheral blood sample was collected from each donor, and TCR beta sequencing was performed on peripheral blood mononuclear cells. Genomic DNA extraction from the blood cell samples was performed with the Qiagen DNeasy Blood Extraction Kit. The sequence came from a middle-aged woman in good health and CMV-seropositive. The material sequenced was PBMCs. In this chain, TRBV4-2 is recombined with TRBJ2-7, and 7 bases in between align with TRBD2. The DNA sequence is as follows: TGTGCCAGCAGCCAAGAATACGGCGGGAGTGGGTACGAGCAGTACTTC. Translation gives CASSQEYGGSGYEQYF.